This T cell receptor (beta chain) appears in the sequencing data of a study of cytomegalovirus exposure and HLA in healthy donors. The donors, nominally healthy at sampling, likely had unrecorded immune exposures. Primers for the PCR totalled 60 Vbeta and 13 Jbeta. The data were produced by immunoSEQ multiplex PCR, yet TCRdb's version contains in-frame clones alone and is incomplete. The sample has about 180,000 clones, 81% seen once. This clone was picked up a small number of times. The antigen remains undetermined. Germline trimming cut 6 bases from V and 4 bases from J; bases unmatched to any gene: 7. CDR1 is MNHNY and CDR2 is SVGAGI in the germline V gene (reference sequence). This CDR3 has 15 amino acids. Study findings and constraints: Previous analysis showed most TCR beta V segments were productive about 90% or about 30% of the time. It was assumed in the presence/absence analyses that sequencing depth was roughly uniform across donors. Per a later analysis, HLA-associated TCR beta chains showed more clonal expansion than other, equally common TCR beta chains.

The chain uses TRBV6-6 and TRBJ2-3, with 10 bases lining up with TRBD1. The sample consisted of PBMCs. The TCR originated in a woman aged 18-35 years in good health and CMV-seropositive. The CDR3 coding sequence is TGTGCCAGCAGCGACCGGGACAGGGGCTCAGATACGCAGTATTTT. Protein product: CASSDRDRGSDTQYF.